The TCR beta chain under discussion was sequenced for a study of T-cell memory formation after mild COVID-19. Looking at the study overall: TCR clusters showed largely donor specificity.

Germline values: CDR1 DFQATT, CDR2 SNEGSKA (reference sequence). The CDR3 runs 12 residues. The V and J ends lost 2 bases and 1 base respectively, with 5 bases between them. TCRdb reanalysed the 5' RACE reads using MiXCR and keeps one entry per CDR3 protein. The table has some 210,000 distinct CDR3 sequences, about 16% seen once. The sample was PBMCs or a T cell subset sorted from them (not recorded which). The clonotype originates from an adult woman who had mild COVID-19 (a few samples of this study predate the infection). Cell type and time point are not known. The chain recombines TRBV20-1 with TRBJ1-1; no definite D call. CDR3 sequence (DNA): TGCAGTGCTAGATCGCGGAACACTGAAGCTTTCTTT. Protein product: CSARSRNTEAFF.